This entry lists 18 T cell receptor beta chains sequenced from one sample in a study of blood T cell repertoires in COVID-19 (dated by TCRdb to about 2020). Preparation of the library involved the immunoSEQ multiplex PCR assay. TCRdb stores this immuneACCESS table with in-frame sequences only. Part of the clones is absent; in the studies checked, under half of the shortfall reflects unresolved V genes, and no reason is known for the rest. In this sample the table shows 150,000 to 200,000 clones, approximately 84% of which occur a single time. The top ten clonotypes cover about 24% of the sample. The specimen was peripheral blood. The receptors derive from a woman older than 75 with acute or convalescent COVID-19.

V is TRBV4-1 and J is TRBJ2-7, with a weak D call TRBD2 (5 bases). This CDR3 is 14 amino acids long. With 2 bases removed from V and 0 bases from J, the gap between germline ends came to 8 bases. Germline V gene sequence: CDR1 MGHRA, CDR2 YSYEKL. The CDR3 here is CASSQTGNSYEQYF. The DNA for the CDR3 is TGCGCCAGCAGCCAAACGGGAAACTCCTACGAGCAGTACTTC.

The chain has TRBV3-1 (or the pseudogene TRBV3-2) and TRBJ2-2; no reliable D call. CDR1 is LGHDT, CDR2 YNNKEL, per germline (reference sequence). This CDR3 has 11 amino acids. V was trimmed by 2 bases and J by 8 bases, leaving 3 bases between them. Written as DNA, the CDR3 is TGTGCCAGCAGCCAACGGGGGGAGCTGTTTTTT. It translates to CASSQRGELFF.

V is TRBV5-1 and J is TRBJ1-2, with D hard to call. The CDR3 runs 15 residues. V lost 0 bases and J 6 bases, leaving 15 bases between the germline ends. Germline V gene lookup returns CDR1 SGHRS and CDR2 YFSETQ. This CDR3 reads CASSLEQREGNGYTF. CDR3 in DNA: TGCGCCAGCAGCTTGGAACAGCGCGAGGGAAATGGCTACACCTTC.

The chain joins TRBV7-2 to TRBJ1-1; D may be TRBD1 (5 bases). The CDR3 sequence is 15 residues long. V was cut by 5 bases and J by 1 base, with 14 bases left in between. Germline CDR1 reads SGHTA; CDR2 reads FQGNSA. The CDR3 sequence is CASSPEQVKNTEAFF. The CDR3 DNA is TGTGCCAGCAGCCCAGAACAGGTCAAGAACACTGAAGCTTTCTTT.

This chain connects TRBV24-1 to TRBJ1-3; the D is unclear. Between the trimmed V and J ends, which lost 0 bases and 0 bases, there was a span of 17 bases. Germline V CDR1 and CDR2: KGHDR, SFDVKD. The CDR3 extends over 19 amino acids. The CDR3 reads CATSDLWASSPLSGNTIYF. In DNA, the CDR3 is TGTGCCACCAGTGATTTGTGGGCTTCCTCCCCCCTCTCTGGAAACACCATATATTTT.

The chain employs TRBV18 and TRBJ1-5; 7 bases fit TRBD1. Trimming took 1 base from V and 3 from J; bases not matched to a gene: 3. Germline CDR1 is KGHSH and CDR2 is LQKENI. This CDR3 contains 15 residues. CDR3 residues: CASSPQGATNQPQHF. The CDR3 DNA is TGTGCCAGCTCACCACAGGGGGCGACCAATCAGCCCCAGCATTTT.

This chain uses TRBV5-1 with TRBJ1-1, with D tentatively TRBD1 (6 bases). The germline gives CDR1 SGHRS, CDR2 YFSETQ. The CDR3 is 14 amino acids. The V gene lost 0 bases and the J gene lost 0 bases, with 6 bases spanning the gap. Written as DNA, the CDR3 is TGCGCCAGCAGCTTGGAGGGGGTGAACACTGAAGCTTTCTTT. Protein: CASSLEGVNTEAFF.

This clone appeared a single time. The chain has TRBV28 and TRBJ1-2; 12 nucleotides agree with TRBD1. Germline V CDR1 and CDR2: MDHEN, SYDVKM. Trimming cost V 6 bases and J 3 bases; bases outside gene matches: 8. This CDR3 is built from 16 residues. The CDR3 DNA reads as TGTGCCAGCAGACAGGGACAGGGGGCGCATTACTATGGCTACACCTTC. Encoded protein: CASRQGQGAHYYGYTF.

The V and J genes are TRBV19 and TRBJ1-5; no reliable D call. V lost 6 bases, J lost 7 bases, and 10 bases lay in between. Germline CDR1 is LNHDA and CDR2 is SQIVND (reference sequence). The CDR3 is made up of 12 amino acids. The chain's CDR3 is CASSTILQPQHF. CDR3 coding DNA: TGTGCCAGTAGCACAATTTTGCAGCCCCAGCATTTT.

The V and J genes are TRBV19 and TRBJ2-1; D is ambiguous. Germline CDR1 and CDR2: LNHDA and SQIVND (reference sequence). Trimming pared 3 bases from V and 6 bases from J, leaving 12 bases between. The CDR3 runs to 14 residues. The CDR3 loop reads CASSIFEQRNEQFF. In DNA form, the CDR3 reads TGTGCCAGTAGTATTTTCGAGCAGCGCAATGAGCAGTTCTTC.

V is TRBV3-1 (or the pseudogene TRBV3-2) and J is TRBJ1-1, with 10 nucleotides matching TRBD1. The V and J ends lost 2 bases and 13 bases, in that order; junction bases with no gene match: 7. The CDR3 spans 13 residues. CDR1 and CDR2 from the germline V gene are LGHDT and YNNKEL (reference sequence). This CDR3 is CASSQLGTGEVFF. CDR3 nucleotides: TGTGCCAGCAGCCAACTCGGGACAGGGGAGGTTTTCTTT.

This rearrangement joins TRBV3-1 (or the pseudogene TRBV3-2) to TRBJ2-7; D perhaps matches TRBD1 (5 bases). With 1 base removed from V and 5 bases from J, the gap between germline ends came to 6 bases. This CDR3 is built from 12 residues. The V gene's germline CDR1 is LGHDT and CDR2 YNNKEL (reference sequence). CDR3 nucleotides: TGTGCCAGCAGCCAAGGGACAAACGAGCAGTACTTC. This codes for CASSQGTNEQYF.

The chain carries TRBV19 and TRBJ2-1; possibly TRBD1 for D (6 bases). Trimming cost V 6 bases and J 6 bases, with 15 bases left between them. CDR3 length equals 14 residues. The germline gives CDR1 LNHDA, CDR2 SQIVND (reference sequence). The CDR3, as DNA: TGTGCCAGTAGCCGGACAGACACCCGCAATGAGCAGTTCTTC. This sequence encodes CASSRTDTRNEQFF.

The chain has TRBV3-1 (or the pseudogene TRBV3-2) and TRBJ2-1; 11 nucleotides align to TRBD2. The CDR3 consists of 14 residues. The ends lost 4 bases at V and 7 bases at J; junction bases unmatched: 3. CDR1 is LGHDT and CDR2 is YNNKEL in the germline V gene (reference sequence). In nucleotides, the CDR3 is TGTGCCAGCAGCCTACTAGCGGGAGAAAATGAGCAGTTCTTC. This codes for CASSLLAGENEQFF.

The V call is TRBV7-9, the J call TRBJ2-5; 8 bases are a match to TRBD1. The CDR3 sequence is 14 residues long. V shed 2 bases and J 2 bases; nucleotides not matched to a gene: 1. Germline CDR1 and CDR2: SEHNR and FQNEAQ (reference sequence). The CDR3 DNA reads TGTGCCAGCAGCTTAAGGGACAGGCAAGAGACCCAGTACTTC. The encoded protein is CASSLRDRQETQYF.

The gene calls are TRBV11-3 and TRBJ2-1, with D tentatively TRBD2 (6 bases). Germline lookup yields CDR1 SGHNT and CDR2 YENEEA. This CDR3 comprises 15 residues. V lost 0 bases and J lost 12, with 18 bases in between. CDR3 loop: CASSLDRGIGAAQFF. The DNA of the CDR3 is TGTGCCAGCAGCTTAGATCGCGGGATTGGGGCTGCGCAGTTCTTC.

V is TRBV5-5 and J is TRBJ1-2; D uncertain. The V and J ends lost 2 bases and 4 bases respectively, with 15 bases between them. The CDR3 runs to 15 residues. CDR1 SGHKS and CDR2 YYEKEE come from the germline V gene (reference sequence). This chain's CDR3 is CASSFAGSLAYGYTF. CDR3 nucleotide sequence: TGTGCCAGCAGCTTCGCGGGGAGTCTAGCCTATGGCTACACCTTC.

This chain links TRBV5-1 with TRBJ2-2; 9 nucleotides align to TRBD1. Germline V CDR1 and CDR2: SGHRS, YFSETQ. This CDR3 is built from 17 residues. Trimming took 4 bases from V and 8 from J; bases not matched to a gene: 15. The CDR3 is CASSGPRTGAKPGELFF. The CDR3 bases are TGCGCCAGCAGCGGACCTAGGACAGGGGCCAAACCGGGGGAGCTGTTTTTT.